The source of this T cell receptor (beta chain) is a study of cytomegalovirus exposure and HLA in healthy donors. General study points: CMV serostatus alone was available as immune exposure information. Later findings reportedly placed an Asian-associated ancestry cluster below the roughly 700-donor mean for N-insertions. Many donors shared some public TCRs, even though most TCR sequences were rare.

Whereas donors were nominally healthy upon sampling, unrecorded immune exposures were probable. Trimming took 9 bases from V and 9 from J; bases not matched to a gene: 15. The V gene's germline CDR1 is SNHLY and CDR2 FYNNEI. The CDR3 totals 15 residues. A word on this clone: Its antigen is unidentified.

This PCR relied on a set of 60 Vbeta primers and 13 Jbeta primers. Assay used: immunoSEQ multiplex PCR; TCRdb lists only in-frame clones, some missing. This sample has about 130,000 clones, with about 64% found just once. The sequenced material came from PBMCs. This clonotype was obtained from a woman between 40 and 55 years old in good health and CMV-seronegative. V usage is TRBV2 and J usage is TRBJ1-4; 8 bases fit TRBD1. CDR3 amino acids: CASFDPGQEIKKLFF. The CDR3 DNA sequence: TGTGCCAGTTTCGACCCGGGACAGGAGATTAAAAAACTGTTTTTT.